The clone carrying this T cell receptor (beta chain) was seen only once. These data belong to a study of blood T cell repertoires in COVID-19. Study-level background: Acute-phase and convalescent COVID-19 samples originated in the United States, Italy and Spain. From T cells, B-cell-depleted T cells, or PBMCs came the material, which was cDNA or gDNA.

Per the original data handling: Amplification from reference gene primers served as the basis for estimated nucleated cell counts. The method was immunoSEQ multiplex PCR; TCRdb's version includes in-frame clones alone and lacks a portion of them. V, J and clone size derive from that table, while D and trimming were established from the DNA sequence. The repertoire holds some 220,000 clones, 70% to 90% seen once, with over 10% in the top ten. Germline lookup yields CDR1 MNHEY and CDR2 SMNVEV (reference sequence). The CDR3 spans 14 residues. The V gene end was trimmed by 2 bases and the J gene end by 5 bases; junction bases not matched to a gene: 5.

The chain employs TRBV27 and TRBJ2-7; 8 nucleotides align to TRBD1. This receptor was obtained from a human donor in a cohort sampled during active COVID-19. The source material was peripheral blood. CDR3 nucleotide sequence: TGTGCCAGCAGTTTAGATCGACAGGGGAACGAGCAGTACTTC. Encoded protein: CASSLDRQGNEQYF.